Below, one T cell receptor (beta chain) is given with its context. The sample comes from a study of blood T cell repertoires in COVID-19. Background on the study: The United States, Italy and Spain provided the acute and convalescent COVID-19 samples. Sample material is recorded as cDNA or gDNA derived from T cells, B-cell-depleted T cells, or PBMCs.

Per the original methods: Quantification of nucleated cells was approximated via reference gene primer amplification. Assay: immunoSEQ multiplex PCR; the TCRdb copy retains only in-frame clones and omits some. The V and J calls and clone size were taken over from that table, and D and trimming were inferred from the DNA. The table has around 80,000 clones, roughly 80% seen once. The CDR3 is 15 amino acids. Germline V gives CDR1 SNHLY, CDR2 FYNNEI. V lost 6 bases and J 3 bases, leaving 15 bases between the germline ends. The sequence derives from a woman aged 80 or older with acute or convalescent COVID-19. Sample: peripheral blood. The chain joins TRBV2 to TRBJ1-5; tentatively, D is TRBD1 (5 bases). The CDR3 region has the DNA TGTGCCAGCAGGGGGGGGACGTCTGACAATCAGCCCCAGCATTTT. This encodes CASRGGTSDNQPQHF. Looking up the rest from reference TRBV2 and TRBJ1-5 gives the full variable domain: EPEVTQTPSHQVTQMGQEVILRCVPISNHLYFYWYRQILGQKVEFLVSFYNNEISEKSEIFDDQFSVERPDGSNFTLKIRSTKLEDSAMYFCASRGGTSDNQPQHFGDGTRLSIL.